This record concerns one T cell receptor (beta chain) sequence. In Seattle, patients joined the study during active infection and were tracked longitudinally. The V gene's germline CDR1 is SGHNT and CDR2 YYREEE (reference sequence). V was pared by 2 bases and J by 6 bases, with 8 bases between. This CDR3 contains 13 residues. In the authors' methods: Amplifying reference gene primers gave estimates of nucleated cell counts. Assay: immunoSEQ multiplex PCR; the TCRdb copy retains only in-frame clones and omits some. The DNA was the basis for D and trimming; V, J and clone size are from that table. The sample consists of 200,000 to 250,000 clones, 84% of them appearing once. The sample originates from a study of blood T cell repertoires in COVID-19. Study-wide context: The analysed material was cDNA or gDNA that came from T cells, B-cell-depleted T cells, or PBMCs.

The source of this sequence is a woman older than 75 with COVID-19, enrolled during active disease. The J gene is TRBJ2-2, the V gene TRBV5-4; TRBD1 is a possible D gene (5 bases). The sequenced sample consisted of peripheral blood. The DNA for the CDR3 is TGTGCCAGCAGCTTAAGGGGATCCGGGGAGCTGTTTTTT. Encoded protein: CASSLRGSGELFF.